Presented here are 10 T cell receptor beta chains from one specimen sequenced in a study of T cell repertoires in cytomegalovirus infection. TCRdb used MiXCR to reprocess the reads, holding one entry per CDR3 protein. The sample lists 350,000 to 550,000 distinct CDR3 sequences; about 33% were seen once. The sample taken for sequencing was PBMCs. The receptors were gathered from a human donor in good health (CMV status not recorded). Some clones in this sample may be carry-over from other donors' samples.

This clonotype was counted a few times. The chain combines TRBV12-3 or TRBV12-4 with TRBJ1-1; D is unresolved. The length of the CDR3 is 13 residues. V was shortened by 6 bases and J by 1 base, with 9 bases between the two germline ends. The CDR3 protein is CASRDGANTEAFF. CDR3 nucleotides: TGTGCCAGCAGGGACGGAGCGAACACTGAAGCTTTCTTT.

The sample holds many counts of this clonotype. This chain joins TRBV7-8 and TRBJ2-7, with D uncertain. The CDR3 is 14 residues long. Trimming pared 4 bases from V and 0 bases from J, leaving 10 bases between. From germline, CDR1 is SGHVS and CDR2 FQNEAQ. The CDR3 DNA follows: TGTGCCAGCAGCTCCTTACGAGGCTCCTACGAGCAGTACTTC. Its translation is CASSSLRGSYEQYF.

This rearrangement joins TRBV7-2 to TRBJ2-7; D might be TRBD1 or TRBD2, each matching 5 bases. The germline V gene encodes CDR1 SGHTA and CDR2 FQGNSA. The V end was cut by 2 bases, the J end by 4 bases, with 12 bases between. The CDR3 is made up of 14 amino acids. The CDR3 sequence: CASSLTPGRYEQYF. CDR3 in DNA: TGTGCCAGCAGCTTAACCCCGGGACGGTACGAGCAGTACTTC.

This clonotype came up a few times. V and J are TRBV6-5 and TRBJ1-1; TRBD1 aligns across 9 bases. Germline CDR1 is MNHEY and CDR2 is SVGAGI. The length of the CDR3 is 15 residues. Unmatched junction bases numbered 4, after V lost 4 bases and J lost 1 base. The CDR3: CASSSDRGENTEAFF. The CDR3 nucleotides are TGTGCCAGCAGTTCGGACAGGGGCGAGAACACTGAAGCTTTCTTT.

The V call is TRBV19, the J call TRBJ2-5, with D possibly being TRBD1 (6 bases). In germline, CDR1 is LNHDA, CDR2 SQIVND (reference sequence). This CDR3 has 16 residues. V was shortened by 6 bases and J by 0 bases, with 17 bases between the two germline ends. As DNA, the CDR3 is TGTGCCAGTAGGGATTGGAGAGGGACAAACCAAGAGACCCAGTACTTC. It specifies CASRDWRGTNQETQYF.

This clonotype occurred many times. This rearrangement joins TRBV4-2 to TRBJ1-2, with D possibly matching TRBD1 (5 bases). This CDR3 is built from 14 residues. V was pared by 0 bases and J by 5 bases, with 10 bases between. Germline V gives CDR1 LGHNA, CDR2 YNFKEQ. The chain's CDR3 is CASSQDRVEYGYTF. For the CDR3, the DNA is TGTGCCAGCAGCCAAGACAGGGTGGAATATGGCTACACCTTC.

The sample holds a few counts of this clonotype. The V and J genes are TRBV20-1 and TRBJ2-5; TRBD1 aligns across 7 bases. This CDR3 is 14 amino acids long. The germline V gene encodes CDR1 DFQATT and CDR2 SNEGSKA (reference sequence). The V segment lost 1 base and the J segment 2 bases; nucleotides outside the gene matches: 4. The CDR3 here is CSARVWGQQETQYF. The CDR3 coding sequence is TGCAGTGCTAGAGTCTGGGGACAGCAAGAGACCCAGTACTTC.

This clonotype was recorded at least ten times. The chain uses TRBV7-6 and TRBJ2-1; unclear D gene. Germline V CDR1 and CDR2: SGHVS, FNYEAQ. V gave up 2 bases and J gave up 6 bases, with 11 bases separating them. The CDR3 contains 14 residues. The CDR3 region has the DNA TGTGCCAGCAGCTTACGGCTCAACCCCAATGAGCAGTTCTTC. As protein: CASSLRLNPNEQFF.

This clonotype came up many times. This chain joins TRBV7-8 and TRBJ1-2, with D perhaps matching TRBD1 (6 bases). CDR3 size: 18 residues. Trimming pared 0 bases from V and 0 bases from J, leaving 17 bases between. Looked up from germline, CDR1 is SGHVS and CDR2 is FQNEAQ. CDR3 in amino acids: CASSLARNGQQTNYGYTF. CDR3 coding DNA: TGTGCCAGCAGCTTAGCCCGAAATGGACAGCAAACTAACTATGGCTACACCTTC. Full variable domain (remainder filled in from reference TRBV7-8 and TRBJ1-2): GAGVSQSPRYKVAKRGQDVALRCDPISGHVSLFWYQQALGQGPEFLTYFQNEAQLDKSGLPSDRFFAERPEGSVSTLKIQRTQQEDSAVYLCASSLARNGQQTNYGYTFGSGTRLTVV.

This clonotype was seen ten or more times. The V call is TRBV12-3 or TRBV12-4, the J call TRBJ2-5, with D uncertain. This CDR3 contains 14 residues. V gave up 2 bases and J gave up 0 bases, with 7 bases separating them. The DNA for the CDR3 is TGTGCCAGCAGTTTAAGACTTAACCAAGAGACCCAGTACTTC. The encoded protein is CASSLRLNQETQYF.